These 7 T cell receptor beta chains originate from one sample sequenced in a study of blood T cells in healthy people across ages (dated by TCRdb to the mid-2010s). Receptor amplification or capture employed 5' RACE. Sequencing relied on an Illumina HiSeq 2500. A second PCR of roughly 6 to 12 cycles was performed with a sample-barcoded 5' primer and a J-beta primer mix. TCRdb reworked the public reads: Q25 trimming with fastp, MiXCR clone assembly, productive beta chains retained. CDR3 protein sequences are deduplicated, and each keeps its most common genes and DNA. The sample table contains approximately 800,000 distinct CDR3 sequences; only one count was recorded for 45% to 70% of them. Roughly 24% of the sample lies in the top ten. Sample: blood. Receptors were obtained from a man between 35 and 55 years old in good health.

Points on this clonotype: Sequence at one end of the junction differs from germline and may be a read error. This chain uses TRBV28 with TRBJ2-7, with 8 nucleotides matching TRBD1. From germline, CDR1 is MDHEN and CDR2 SYDVKM. The CDR3 has 14 amino acids. CDR3 DNA sequence: TGTGCCAGCGCGACAGGGGCGAGCTCCTGCGAGCAGTACTTC. Residues: CASATGASSCEQYF.

The DNA for the CDR3 is TGCAGTGCCTCCGAGTGGAGCGGTAAATTCACAGATACGCAGTATTTT. Encoded protein: CSASEWSGKFTDTQYF. V usage is TRBV20-1 and J usage is TRBJ2-3, with TRBD2 as a possible D gene (5 bases). The germline CDR1 and CDR2 sequences are DFQATT and SNEGSKA (reference sequence). V lost 6 bases and J 2 bases, leaving 21 bases between the germline ends. This CDR3 is built from 16 residues.

The chain links TRBV10-3 to TRBJ2-3, with D uncertain. CDR1 and CDR2 (germline): ENHRY, SYGVKD. Trimming took 3 bases from V and 4 from J, leaving 5 bases between them. This CDR3 region has 12 residues. The CDR3 region is CAISEVADTQYF. The DNA for the CDR3 is TGTGCCATCAGTGAAGTAGCAGATACGCAGTATTTT.

The gene calls are TRBV28 and TRBJ2-3; 7 bases map to TRBD1. Losses at the gene ends were 7 bases for V and 3 bases for J; bases not matched to a gene: 7. CDR3 size: 14 residues. Germline V gene lookup returns CDR1 MDHEN and CDR2 SYDVKM. CDR3 protein: CASTRDRTTDTQYF. The CDR3 region has the DNA TGTGCCAGCACCCGGGACAGAACAACAGATACGCAGTATTTT.

This clonotype was counted between two and nine times. The J gene is TRBJ1-5, the V gene TRBV10-2, with D possibly being TRBD1 (6 bases). V lost 7 bases and J lost 3, with 16 bases in between. This CDR3 region has 15 residues. CDR1 is WSHSY, CDR2 SAAADI, per germline. CDR3 DNA: TGCGCCAGCACGGAAGGGACAACCTACAATCAGCCCCAGCATTTT. It codes for CASTEGTTYNQPQHF.

This chain connects TRBV6-2 or TRBV6-3 to TRBJ2-7; 9 nucleotides match TRBD2. The CDR3 consists of 17 residues. Unmatched junction bases numbered 16, after V lost 3 bases and J lost 7 bases. Germline V gene lookup returns CDR1 MNHEY and CDR2 SVGEGT. CDR3 sequence reads: CASSYSADSGSYNEQYF. The CDR3 bases are TGTGCCAGCAGTTATAGTGCAGATAGCGGGAGTTACAATGAGCAGTACTTC.

The chain recombines TRBV5-6 with TRBJ1-1; 9 bases align to TRBD1. The V segment lost 4 bases and the J segment 1 base; nucleotides outside the gene matches: 17. This CDR3 has 19 amino acids. CDR1 and CDR2 from the germline V gene are SGHDT and YYEEEE. The CDR3 DNA follows: TGTGCCAGCAGCCGGGACAGGGACTATACCGACTCTTCGAACACTGAAGCTTTCTTT. It is translated as CASSRDRDYTDSSNTEAFF.